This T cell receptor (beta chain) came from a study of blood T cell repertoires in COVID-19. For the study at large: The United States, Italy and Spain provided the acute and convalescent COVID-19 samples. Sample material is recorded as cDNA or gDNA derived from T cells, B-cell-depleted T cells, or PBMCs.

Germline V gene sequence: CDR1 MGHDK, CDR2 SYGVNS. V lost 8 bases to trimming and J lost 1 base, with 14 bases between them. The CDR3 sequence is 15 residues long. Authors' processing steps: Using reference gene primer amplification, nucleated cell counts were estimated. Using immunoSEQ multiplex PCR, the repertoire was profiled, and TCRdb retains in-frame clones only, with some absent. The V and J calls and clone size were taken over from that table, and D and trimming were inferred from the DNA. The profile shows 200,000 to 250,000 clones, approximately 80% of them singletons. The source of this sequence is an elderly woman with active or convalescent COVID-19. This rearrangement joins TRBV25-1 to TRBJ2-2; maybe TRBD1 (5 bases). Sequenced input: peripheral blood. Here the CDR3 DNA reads TGTGCCAGCGGACAATCAAGTGGGAACACCGGGGAGCTGTTTTTT. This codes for CASGQSSGNTGELFF. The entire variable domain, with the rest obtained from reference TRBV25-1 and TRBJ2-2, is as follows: EADIYQTPRYLVIGTGKKITLECSQTMGHDKMYWYQQDPGMELHLIHYSYGVNSTEKGDLSSESTVSRIRTEHFPLTLESARPSHTSQYLCASGQSSGNTGELFFGEGSRLTVL.